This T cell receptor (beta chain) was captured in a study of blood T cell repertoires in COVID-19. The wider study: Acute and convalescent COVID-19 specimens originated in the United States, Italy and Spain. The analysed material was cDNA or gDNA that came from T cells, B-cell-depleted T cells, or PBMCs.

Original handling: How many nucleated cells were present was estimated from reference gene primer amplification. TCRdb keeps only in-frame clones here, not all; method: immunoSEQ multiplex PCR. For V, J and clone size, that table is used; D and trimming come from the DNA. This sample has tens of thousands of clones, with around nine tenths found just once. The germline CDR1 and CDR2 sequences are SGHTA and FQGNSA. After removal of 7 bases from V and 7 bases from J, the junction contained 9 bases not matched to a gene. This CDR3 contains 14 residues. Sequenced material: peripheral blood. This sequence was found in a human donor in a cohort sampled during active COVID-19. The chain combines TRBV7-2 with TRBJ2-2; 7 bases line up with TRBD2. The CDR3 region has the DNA TGTGCCAGCACTCCGGGACTACCGGGCGGGGAGCTGTTTTTT. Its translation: CASTPGLPGGELFF.